The T cell receptor beta chain under discussion was sequenced for a study of vaccination and CD4 T cells after COVID-19. The treatment here: roughly 11-day PBMC culture with coronavirus spike peptide pools or control peptides (ViraFEST assay). The CDR3 extends over 16 amino acids. Trimming left V 2 bases short and J 6 bases short, with 19 bases between. Germline CDR1 reads MNHEY; CDR2 reads SVGAGI. This clonotype was recorded only once. What it binds is unknown. Cultured CD4+ T-cell DNA underwent Oncomine TCR Beta short-read sequencing. TCRdb reanalysed the PCR reads using MiXCR and keeps one entry per CDR3 protein. Counted here are roughly 15,000 distinct CDR3 sequences, 45% to 50% occurring once; the ten biggest clones make up roughly 12%.

This sequence originates from a human donor who had recovered from COVID-19. The sample was CD4+ T cells from blood, cultured in vitro. V usage is TRBV6-5 and J usage is TRBJ1-2; TRBD1 might be the D (6 bases). CDR3 sequence reads: CASSYKGGGWVDGYTF. DNA of the CDR3: TGTGCCAGCAGTTACAAAGGGGGTGGGTGGGTAGATGGCTACACCTTC.